This TCR beta chain emerged from a study of blood T cells in healthy people across ages. A second roughly 6 to 11 cycle PCR used barcoded and J-beta primers. MiXCR, applied by TCRdb to the 5' RACE reads, yields one record per CDR3 protein. The table shows 550,000 to 800,000 distinct CDR3 sequences, with approximately 30% occurring only once. The germline gives CDR1 GTSNPN, CDR2 SVGIG (reference sequence). CDR3 size: 17 residues. V lost 3 bases and J lost 1, with 18 bases in between. This sequence was found in a woman of 80 years or more in good health. The chain uses TRBV30 and TRBJ1-4, with D tentatively TRBD1 (6 bases). Specimen: blood. CDR3 DNA: TGTGCCTGGAGCCCTCCCCAGCTAGGGGGAACTAATGAAAAACTGTTTTTT. Translating gives CAWSPPQLGGTNEKLFF.